Detailed here is one TCR beta chain. Its antigen is not identified. 13 Jbeta primers and 60 Vbeta primers were used for the PCR. The repertoire was sequenced with immunoSEQ multiplex PCR; TCRdb's copy has only in-frame clones and lacks some. The sample has about 110,000 clones, roughly 82% seen once. The germline gives CDR1 MNHNY, CDR2 SVGAGI (reference sequence). Trimming at V came to 6 bases and at J to 8 bases, leaving 10 bases not matched to a gene. This CDR3 is built from 14 residues. The data are from a study of cytomegalovirus exposure and HLA in healthy donors. Findings and limits, study-wide: Some TCR beta chains (roughly 150 of them) were listed as cytomegalovirus-associated. In a later analysis, V- and J-gene trimming of beta chains associated with a DCLRE1C missense variant, replicated independently.

The V and J genes are TRBV6-6 and TRBJ2-1; 7 nucleotides agree with TRBD2. Sequences were obtained from PBMCs. This TCR was recovered from a human donor in good health. The DNA of the CDR3 is TGTGCCAGCAGCCTGGGGCTAGCGGTGGATGAGCAGTTCTTC. Translating it yields CASSLGLAVDEQFF.